One T cell receptor beta chain is described in this entry. What it binds is unknown. One end of the junction does not line up with germline, which may come from a read error. These data come from a study of tumor and adjacent non-tumor tissue in lung cancer. Background on the study: Stage I to III disease affected roughly 10 men and roughly 5 women aged about 31 to 80.

General observations from the study: Shorter survival was associated with higher TCR diversity in tumors. Tumor tissue had significantly higher TCR diversity than normal lung.

Per germline, CDR1 SGHTA and CDR2 FQGNSA. The CDR3 consists of 13 residues. A modified ARM-PCR protocol with three rounds of nested PCR amplified TCRbeta. TCRdb re-called the multiplex PCR reads through MiXCR, storing one row per CDR3 protein. The sample includes 45,000 or so distinct CDR3 sequences, roughly 60% of them seen just once. No cell sorting was done before RNA was extracted from the tissue. More than 3 cm separated this lung sample from the edge of the tumor. Donors were chemotherapy-naive, newly diagnosed lung cancer surgical patients in China, August–November 2014. J is TRBJ2-5 and V is TRBV7-2, with TRBD1 matching 7 bases. This TCR was recovered from a woman aged 40 to 50 with non-small cell lung cancer. Sequenced: distant non-tumor lung tissue. This CDR3 reads CASRSTGEKTHYF. DNA for the CDR3: TGTGCCAGCAGATCTACAGGGGAAAAGACCCACTACTTC.